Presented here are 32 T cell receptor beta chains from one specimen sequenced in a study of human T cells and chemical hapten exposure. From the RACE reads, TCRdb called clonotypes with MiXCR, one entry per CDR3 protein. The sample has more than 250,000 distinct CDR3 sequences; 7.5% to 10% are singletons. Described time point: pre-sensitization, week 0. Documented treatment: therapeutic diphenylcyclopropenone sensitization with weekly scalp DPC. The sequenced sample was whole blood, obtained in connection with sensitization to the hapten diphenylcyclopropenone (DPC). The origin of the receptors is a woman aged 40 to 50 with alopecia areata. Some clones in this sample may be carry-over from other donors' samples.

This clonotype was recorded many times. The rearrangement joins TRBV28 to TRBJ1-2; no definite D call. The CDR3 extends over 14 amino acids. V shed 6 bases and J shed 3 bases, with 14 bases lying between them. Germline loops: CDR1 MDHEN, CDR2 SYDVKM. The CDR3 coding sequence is TGTGCCAGCAGCTCCGGGGTCCAGCACTATGGCTACACCTTC. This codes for CASSSGVQHYGYTF.

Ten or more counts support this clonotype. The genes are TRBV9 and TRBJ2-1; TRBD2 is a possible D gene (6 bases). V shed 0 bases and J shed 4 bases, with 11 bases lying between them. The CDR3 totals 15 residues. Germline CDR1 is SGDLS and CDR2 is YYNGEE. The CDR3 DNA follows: TGTGCCAGCAGCGTAGCCGGAGGGGATTACAATGAGCAGTTCTTC. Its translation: CASSVAGGDYNEQFF.

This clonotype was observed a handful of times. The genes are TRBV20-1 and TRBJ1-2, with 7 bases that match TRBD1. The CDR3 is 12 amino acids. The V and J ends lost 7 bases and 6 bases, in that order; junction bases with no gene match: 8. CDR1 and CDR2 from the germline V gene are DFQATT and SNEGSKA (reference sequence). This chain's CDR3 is CSVPTGTDGYTF. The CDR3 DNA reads TGCAGTGTCCCGACAGGGACCGATGGCTACACCTTC.

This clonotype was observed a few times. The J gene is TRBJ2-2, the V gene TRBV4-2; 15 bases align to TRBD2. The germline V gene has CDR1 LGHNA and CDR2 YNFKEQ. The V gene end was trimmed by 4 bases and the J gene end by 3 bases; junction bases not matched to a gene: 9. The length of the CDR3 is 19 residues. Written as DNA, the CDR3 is TGTGCCAGCAGCCCCCTTTGGACTAGCGGGAGGGGAGACACCGGGGAGCTGTTTTTT. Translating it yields CASSPLWTSGRGDTGELFF.

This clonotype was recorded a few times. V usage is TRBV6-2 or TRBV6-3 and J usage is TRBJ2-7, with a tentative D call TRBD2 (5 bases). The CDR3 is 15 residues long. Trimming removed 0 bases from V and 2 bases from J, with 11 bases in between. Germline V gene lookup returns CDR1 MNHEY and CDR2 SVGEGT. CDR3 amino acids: CASSYSSQRAYEQYF. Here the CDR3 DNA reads TGTGCCAGCAGTTACTCGTCGCAGAGGGCCTACGAGCAGTACTTC.

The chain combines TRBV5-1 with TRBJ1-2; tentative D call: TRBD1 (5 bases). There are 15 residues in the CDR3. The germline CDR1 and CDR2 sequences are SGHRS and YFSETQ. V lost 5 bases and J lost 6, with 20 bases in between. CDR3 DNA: TGCGCCAGCAGGATTACCGGGACGTACAGAAATGGCTACACCTTC. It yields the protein CASRITGTYRNGYTF.

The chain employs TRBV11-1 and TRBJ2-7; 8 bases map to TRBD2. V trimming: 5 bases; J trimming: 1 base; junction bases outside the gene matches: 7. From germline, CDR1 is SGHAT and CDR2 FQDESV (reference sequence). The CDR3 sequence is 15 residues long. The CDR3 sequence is CASSRGLGKSYEQYF. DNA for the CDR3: TGTGCCAGCAGCCGGGGACTAGGGAAGTCCTACGAGCAGTACTTC.

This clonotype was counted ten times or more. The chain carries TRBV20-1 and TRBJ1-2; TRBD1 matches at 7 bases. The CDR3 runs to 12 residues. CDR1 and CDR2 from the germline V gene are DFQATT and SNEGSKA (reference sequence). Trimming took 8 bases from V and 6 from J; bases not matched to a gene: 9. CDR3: CSLLRQGDGYTF. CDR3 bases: TGCAGTCTCCTAAGACAGGGAGATGGCTACACCTTC.

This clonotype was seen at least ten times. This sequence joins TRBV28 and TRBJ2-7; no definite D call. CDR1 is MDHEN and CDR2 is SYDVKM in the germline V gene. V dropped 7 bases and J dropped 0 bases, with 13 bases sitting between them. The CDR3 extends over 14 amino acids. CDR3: CASTEEASSYEQYF. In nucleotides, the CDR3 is TGTGCCAGCACCGAAGAAGCGAGCTCCTACGAGCAGTACTTC.

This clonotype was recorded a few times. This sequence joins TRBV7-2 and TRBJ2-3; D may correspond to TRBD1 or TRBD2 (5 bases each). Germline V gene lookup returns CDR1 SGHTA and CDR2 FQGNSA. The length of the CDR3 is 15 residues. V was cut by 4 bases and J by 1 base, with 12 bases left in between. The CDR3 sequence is CASSYWDGRTDTQYF. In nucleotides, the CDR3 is TGTGCCAGCAGCTATTGGGACGGACGCACAGATACGCAGTATTTT.

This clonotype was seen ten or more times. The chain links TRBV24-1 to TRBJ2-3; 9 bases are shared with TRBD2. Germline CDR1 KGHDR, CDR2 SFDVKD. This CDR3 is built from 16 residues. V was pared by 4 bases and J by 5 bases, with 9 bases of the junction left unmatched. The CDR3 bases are TGTGCCACCAGTGACACTAGCGGGCGACTAGGAGATACGCAGTATTTT. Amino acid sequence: CATSDTSGRLGDTQYF.

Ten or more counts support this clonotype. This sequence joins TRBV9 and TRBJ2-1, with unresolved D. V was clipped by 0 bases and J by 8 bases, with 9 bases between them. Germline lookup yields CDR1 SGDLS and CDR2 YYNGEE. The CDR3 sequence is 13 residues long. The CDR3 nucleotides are TGTGCCAGCAGCGTAGGGTTTAAGGATGAGCAGTTCTTC. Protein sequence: CASSVGFKDEQFF.

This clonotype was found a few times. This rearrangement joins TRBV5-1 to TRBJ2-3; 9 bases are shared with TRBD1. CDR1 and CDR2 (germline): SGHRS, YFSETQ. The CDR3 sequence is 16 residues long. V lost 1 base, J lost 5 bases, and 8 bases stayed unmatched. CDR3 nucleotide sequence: TGCGCCAGCAGCTTGAGACAGGGGGTAATTGGAGATACGCAGTATTTT. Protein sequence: CASSLRQGVIGDTQYF.

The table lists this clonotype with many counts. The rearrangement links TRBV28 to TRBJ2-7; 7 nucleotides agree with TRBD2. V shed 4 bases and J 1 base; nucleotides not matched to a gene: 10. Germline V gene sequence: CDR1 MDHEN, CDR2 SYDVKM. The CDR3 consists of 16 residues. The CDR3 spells CASSSAPRERSYEQYF. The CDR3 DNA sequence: TGTGCCAGCAGTTCTGCCCCGCGGGAGCGGTCCTACGAGCAGTACTTC.

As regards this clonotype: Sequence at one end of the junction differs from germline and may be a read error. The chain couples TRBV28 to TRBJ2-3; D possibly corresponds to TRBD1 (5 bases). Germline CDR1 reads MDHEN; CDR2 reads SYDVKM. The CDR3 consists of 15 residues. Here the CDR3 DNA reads TGTGCCAGCAGCCTTCCGCGACTTGGGGCGGATACGCAGTATTTC. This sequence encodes CASSLPRLGADTQYF.

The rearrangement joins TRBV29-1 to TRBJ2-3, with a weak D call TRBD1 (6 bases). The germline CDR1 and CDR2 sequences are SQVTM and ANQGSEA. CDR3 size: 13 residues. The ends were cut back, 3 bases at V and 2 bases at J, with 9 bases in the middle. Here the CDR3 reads CSVETGHTDTQYF. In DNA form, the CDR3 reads TGCAGCGTTGAGACAGGACACACAGATACGCAGTATTTT.

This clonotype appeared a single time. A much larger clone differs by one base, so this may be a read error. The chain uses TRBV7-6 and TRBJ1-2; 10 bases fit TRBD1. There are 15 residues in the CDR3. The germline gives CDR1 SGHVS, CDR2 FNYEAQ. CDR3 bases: TGTGTCAGCAGCCTGGGACAGGGGCTAAACTATGGCTACACCTTC. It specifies CVSSLGQGLNYGYTF.

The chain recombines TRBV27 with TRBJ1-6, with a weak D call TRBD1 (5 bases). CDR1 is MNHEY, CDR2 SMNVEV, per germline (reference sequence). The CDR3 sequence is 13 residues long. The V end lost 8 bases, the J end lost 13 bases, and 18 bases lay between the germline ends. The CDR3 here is CASRPSSGTPLHF. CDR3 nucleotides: TGTGCCAGCCGTCCGTCATCCGGGACCCCCCTCCACTTT.

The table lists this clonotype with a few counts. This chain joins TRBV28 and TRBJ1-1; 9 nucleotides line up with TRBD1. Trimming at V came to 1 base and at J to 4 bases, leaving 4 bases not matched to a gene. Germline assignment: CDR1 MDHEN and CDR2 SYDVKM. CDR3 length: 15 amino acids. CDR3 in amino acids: CASSLSGQGITEAFF. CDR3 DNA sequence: TGTGCCAGCAGTTTATCTGGACAGGGGATCACTGAAGCTTTCTTT.

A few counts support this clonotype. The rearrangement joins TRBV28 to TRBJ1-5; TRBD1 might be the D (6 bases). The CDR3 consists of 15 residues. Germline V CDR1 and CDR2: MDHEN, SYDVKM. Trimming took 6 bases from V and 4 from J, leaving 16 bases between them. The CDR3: CASSLRGTRNQPQHF. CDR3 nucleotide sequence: TGTGCCAGCAGCCTCCGGGGGACAAGAAATCAGCCCCAGCATTTT.

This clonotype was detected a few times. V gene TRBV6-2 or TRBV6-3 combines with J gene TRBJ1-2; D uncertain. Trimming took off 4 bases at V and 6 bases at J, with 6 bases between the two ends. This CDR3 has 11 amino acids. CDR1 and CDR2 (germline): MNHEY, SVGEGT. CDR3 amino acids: CASSWADGYTF. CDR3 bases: TGTGCCAGCAGTTGGGCGGATGGCTACACCTTC.

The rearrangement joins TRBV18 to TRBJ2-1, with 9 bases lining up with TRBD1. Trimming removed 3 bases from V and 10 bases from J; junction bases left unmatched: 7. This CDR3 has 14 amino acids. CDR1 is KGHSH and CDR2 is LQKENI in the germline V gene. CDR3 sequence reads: CASSPRTGVNEQFF. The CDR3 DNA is TGTGCCAGCTCACCCCGGACAGGGGTAAACGAGCAGTTCTTC.

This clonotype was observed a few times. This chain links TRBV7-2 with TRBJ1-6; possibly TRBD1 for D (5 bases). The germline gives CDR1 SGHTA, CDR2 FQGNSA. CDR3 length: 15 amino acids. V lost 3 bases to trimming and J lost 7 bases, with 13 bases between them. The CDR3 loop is CASSFWGPNNSPLHF. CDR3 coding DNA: TGTGCCAGCAGCTTCTGGGGACCAAACAATTCACCCCTCCACTTT.

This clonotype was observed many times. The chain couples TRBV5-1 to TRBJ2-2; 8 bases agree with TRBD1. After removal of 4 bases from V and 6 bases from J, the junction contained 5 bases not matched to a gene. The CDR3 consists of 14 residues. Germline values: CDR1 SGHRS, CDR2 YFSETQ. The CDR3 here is CASSPGTGPGELFF. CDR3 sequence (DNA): TGCGCCAGCAGCCCCGGGACAGGACCCGGGGAGCTGTTTTTT.

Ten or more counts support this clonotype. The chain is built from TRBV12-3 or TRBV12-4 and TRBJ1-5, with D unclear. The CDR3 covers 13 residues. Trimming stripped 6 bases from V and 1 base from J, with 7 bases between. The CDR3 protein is CASRIGSNQPQHF. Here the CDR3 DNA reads TGTGCCAGCAGAATAGGAAGCAATCAGCCCCAGCATTTT.

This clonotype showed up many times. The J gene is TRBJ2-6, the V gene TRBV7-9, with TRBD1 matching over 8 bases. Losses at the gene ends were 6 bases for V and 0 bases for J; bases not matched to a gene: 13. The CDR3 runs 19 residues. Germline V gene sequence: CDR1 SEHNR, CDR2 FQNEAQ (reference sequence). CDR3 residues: CASSQNRDRRLSGANVLTF. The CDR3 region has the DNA TGTGCCAGCAGTCAAAACAGGGACAGGAGACTCTCTGGGGCCAACGTCCTGACTTTC.

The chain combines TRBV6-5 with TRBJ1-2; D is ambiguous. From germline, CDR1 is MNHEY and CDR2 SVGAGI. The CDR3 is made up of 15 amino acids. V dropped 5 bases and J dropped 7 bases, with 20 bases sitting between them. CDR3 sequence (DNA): TGTGCCAGCAGTCTCAGTAACTTGTCGGGTCGTGGCTACACCTTC. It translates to CASSLSNLSGRGYTF.

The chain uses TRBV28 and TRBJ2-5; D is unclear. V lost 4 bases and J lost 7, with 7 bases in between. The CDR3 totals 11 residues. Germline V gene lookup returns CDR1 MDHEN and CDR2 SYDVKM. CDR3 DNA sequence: TGTGCCAGCAGTTCGGTTGGGACCCAGTACTTC. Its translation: CASSSVGTQYF.

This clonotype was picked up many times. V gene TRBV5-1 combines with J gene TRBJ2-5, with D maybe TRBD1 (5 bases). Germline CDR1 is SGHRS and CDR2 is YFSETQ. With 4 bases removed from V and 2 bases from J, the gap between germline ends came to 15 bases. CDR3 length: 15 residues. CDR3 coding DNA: TGCGCCAGCAGCAGGGGTTTCCACCTTCAAGAGACCCAGTACTTC. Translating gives CASSRGFHLQETQYF.

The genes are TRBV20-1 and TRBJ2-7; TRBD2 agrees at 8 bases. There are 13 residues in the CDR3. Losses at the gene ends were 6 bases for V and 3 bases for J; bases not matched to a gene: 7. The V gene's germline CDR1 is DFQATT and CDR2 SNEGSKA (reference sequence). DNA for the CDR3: TGCAGTGCAAGTGGCGGGAGGAACTACGAGCAGTACTTC. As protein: CSASGGRNYEQYF.

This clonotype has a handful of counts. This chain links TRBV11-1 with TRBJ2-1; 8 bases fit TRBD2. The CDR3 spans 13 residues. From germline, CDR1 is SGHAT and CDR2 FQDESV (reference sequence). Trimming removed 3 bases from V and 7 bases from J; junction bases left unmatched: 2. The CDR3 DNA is TGTGCCAGCAGCTTGGGACTAGAGAATGAGCAGTTCTTC. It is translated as CASSLGLENEQFF.

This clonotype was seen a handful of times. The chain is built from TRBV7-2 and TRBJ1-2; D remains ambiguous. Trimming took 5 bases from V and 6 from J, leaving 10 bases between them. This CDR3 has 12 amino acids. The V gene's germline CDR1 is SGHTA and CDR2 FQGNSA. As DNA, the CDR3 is TGTGCCAGCAGCCCCGACTTGAATGGCTACACCTTC. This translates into CASSPDLNGYTF.